The T cell receptor (beta chain) described here comes from a study of cytomegalovirus exposure and HLA in healthy donors. Overall study results and limits: Overall, approximately 180 TCR beta chains were annotated as cytomegalovirus-associated.

The validation cohort, a group of roughly 120 subjects, included the donors and was separate from the roughly 620-subject first cohort. On this clone itself: Antigen: not known.

This table comes from immunoSEQ multiplex PCR, and its TCRdb copy is limited to in-frame clones, with some not included. This sample carries roughly 130,000 clones, roughly nine tenths of them seen once, and the ten largest clones take about 2.7%. Input material: PBMCs. The TCR was taken from a man between 18 and 29 years old in good health and CMV-seronegative.

CDR3: CATTGTGGDNNSPLHF. The CDR3, as DNA: TGTGCCACCACCGGGACAGGAGGCGATAATAATTCACCCCTCCACTTT. The rearrangement links TRBV2 to TRBJ1-6; 8 bases agree with TRBD1. The CDR3 covers 16 residues. Germline V gene lookup returns CDR1 SNHLY and CDR2 FYNNEI. V was clipped by 10 bases and J by 5 bases; unmatched bases: 13.